The present TCR beta chain was sequenced within a study of blood T cell repertoires in COVID-19. Study background: Some COVID-19 samples were acute and others convalescent; all came from the United States, Italy and Spain. From T cells, B-cell-depleted T cells, or PBMCs came the material, which was cDNA or gDNA.

Trimming took off 2 bases at V and 8 bases at J, with 12 bases between the two ends. The length of the CDR3 is 13 residues. Germline assignment: CDR1 MNHEY and CDR2 SVGAGI. As processed by the authors: Amplification of reference gene primers provided the estimated nucleated cell counts. Profiled with immunoSEQ multiplex PCR; TCRdb holds only in-frame clones, not every one. V, J and clone size derive from that table, while D and trimming were established from the DNA sequence. Altogether more than 300,000 clones are present, around nine tenths being singletons, with the ten largest covering about 3.5%.

Input material: peripheral blood. The rearrangement joins TRBV6-5 to TRBJ1-1; the D gene is possibly TRBD1 (6 bases). This TCR came from a woman aged 18-29 years who had recovered from COVID-19. The CDR3 nucleotides read TGTGCCAGCAGTTACGGGGGCCAGGACGAAGCTTTCTTT. It codes for CASSYGGQDEAFF.